This TCR beta chain was identified during a study of blood T cell repertoires in COVID-19. Participant age was roughly 18 to 100 years, and participants resided in fewer than 25 US areas. Cohort assignment relied on participant-reported clinical history. Germline V gene data show CDR1 as SGHTA and CDR2 as FQGNSA. V lost 1 base, J lost 4 bases, and 9 bases stayed unmatched. The CDR3 covers 17 residues. Sequencing was performed with immunoSEQ multiplex PCR; in TCRdb, only in-frame clones are kept and a portion is missing. The data hold 150,000 to 200,000 clones, with around 83% observed a single time. The chain couples TRBV7-2 to TRBJ2-1; TRBD2 matches at 8 bases. This TCR derives from a middle-aged man who had recovered from COVID-19. Sequencing was carried out using PBMCs or T cells enriched from blood (not recorded which). CDR3 loop: CASSLESGGPPYNEQFF. The CDR3 DNA sequence: TGTGCCAGCAGCTTAGAGTCGGGGGGGCCCCCGTACAATGAGCAGTTCTTC. Full variable domain (remainder filled in from reference TRBV7-2 and TRBJ2-1): GAGVSQSPSNKVTEKGKDVELRCDPISGHTALYWYRQSLGQGLEFLIYFQGNSAPDKSGLPSDRFSAERTGGSVSTLTIQRTQQEDSAVYLCASSLESGGPPYNEQFFGPGTRLTVL.